This T cell receptor (beta chain) was sequenced for a study of blood T cell repertoires in COVID-19. Overall study: Acute and convalescent COVID-19 samples came from the United States, Italy and Spain.

Participants' own reports of clinical history determined their cohort assignment. Cohort 3 donors counted as recovered after two negative PCRs, clearance, or resolved symptoms. Germline V gene sequence: CDR1 LGHDT, CDR2 YNNKEL (reference sequence). This CDR3 region has 16 residues. Trimming shortened V by 3 bases and J by 0 bases, and 12 bases separated the two germline ends. Authors' processing steps: How many nucleated cells were present was estimated from reference gene primer amplification. TCRdb's copy holds only in-frame clones and misses some; the assay was immunoSEQ multiplex PCR. D and trimming come from the DNA, and the V and J calls and clone size come from that table. This repertoire shows roughly 160,000 clones, around four fifths found once; its top ten account for 10% to 15%.

This clonotype originated in a woman in her sixties or seventies who had recovered from COVID-19. Sequencing input: PBMCs or T cells enriched from blood (not recorded which). The chain links TRBV3-1 (or the pseudogene TRBV3-2) to TRBJ2-1, with D possibly TRBD2 on 6 matching bases. This CDR3 is CASSHSRGFSYNEQFF. CDR3 nucleotide sequence: TGTGCCAGCAGCCATTCCCGGGGGTTCTCCTACAATGAGCAGTTCTTC.